This TCR beta chain was retrieved from a study of radiotherapy plus CTLA-4 blockade in lung cancer. In its sample, this clone was seen once. This CDR3 has 14 residues. V shed 7 bases and J 5 bases; nucleotides not matched to a gene: 3. CDR1 is SNHLY, CDR2 FYNNEI, per germline. Alongside CTLA-4 blockade with ipilimumab, patients with chemo-refractory metastatic non-small-cell lung cancer received focal radiation. Here immunoSEQ multiplex PCR was the method, and the copy in TCRdb shows in-frame clones only, minus some. The profile shows tens of thousands of clones, around 80% of them singletons. The sample in question was peripheral blood, obtained from a patient treated with radiotherapy plus ipilimumab. The sequence came from a human donor with non-small cell lung cancer who had a partial response to radiotherapy plus ipilimumab. The V and J genes are TRBV2 and TRBJ2-2; 11 bases are shared with TRBD1. The CDR3 coding sequence is TGTGCCAGCAACCGGGACAGGGGGACCGGGGAGCTGTTTTTT. Its translation: CASNRDRGTGELFF.